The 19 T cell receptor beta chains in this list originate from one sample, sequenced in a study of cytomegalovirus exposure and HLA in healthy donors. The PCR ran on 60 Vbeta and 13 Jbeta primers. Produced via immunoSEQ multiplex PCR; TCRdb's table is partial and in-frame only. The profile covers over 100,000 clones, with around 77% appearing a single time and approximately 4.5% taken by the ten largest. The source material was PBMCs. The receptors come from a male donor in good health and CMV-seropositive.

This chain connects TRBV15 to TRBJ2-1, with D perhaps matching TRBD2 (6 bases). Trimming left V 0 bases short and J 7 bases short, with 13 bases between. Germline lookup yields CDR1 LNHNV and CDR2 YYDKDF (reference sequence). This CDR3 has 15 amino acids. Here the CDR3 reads CATSRESGGPNEQFF. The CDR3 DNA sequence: TGTGCCACCAGCAGAGAATCCGGGGGACCAAATGAGCAGTTCTTC.

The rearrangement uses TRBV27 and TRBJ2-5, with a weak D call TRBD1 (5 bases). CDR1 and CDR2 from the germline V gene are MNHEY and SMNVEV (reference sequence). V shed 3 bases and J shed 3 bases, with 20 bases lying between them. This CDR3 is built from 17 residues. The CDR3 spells CASSLGMGDQGEETQYF. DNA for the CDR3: TGTGCCAGCAGTTTGGGGATGGGTGACCAAGGGGAAGAGACCCAGTACTTC.

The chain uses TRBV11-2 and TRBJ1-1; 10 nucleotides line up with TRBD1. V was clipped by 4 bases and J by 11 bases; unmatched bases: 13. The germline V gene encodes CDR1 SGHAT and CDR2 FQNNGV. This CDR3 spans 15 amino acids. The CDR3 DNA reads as TGTGCCAGCAGCTCCCCCCGGGGACAGGGGAGGGGTGCTTTCTTT. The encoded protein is CASSSPRGQGRGAFF.

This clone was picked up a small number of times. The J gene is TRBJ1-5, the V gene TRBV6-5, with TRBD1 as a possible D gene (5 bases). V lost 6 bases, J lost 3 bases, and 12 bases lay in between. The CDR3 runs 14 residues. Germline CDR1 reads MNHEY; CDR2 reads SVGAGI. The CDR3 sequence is CASSRGHPNQPQHF. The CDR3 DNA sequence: TGTGCCAGCAGCCGCGGACATCCCAATCAGCCCCAGCATTTT.

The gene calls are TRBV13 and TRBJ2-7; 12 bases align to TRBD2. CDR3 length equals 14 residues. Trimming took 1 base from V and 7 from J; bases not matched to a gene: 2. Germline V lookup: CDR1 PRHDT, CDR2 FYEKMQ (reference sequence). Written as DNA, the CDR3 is TGTGCCAGCAGCTTAGACCTAGCGGGAGGGGAGCAGTACTTC. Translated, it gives CASSLDLAGGEQYF.

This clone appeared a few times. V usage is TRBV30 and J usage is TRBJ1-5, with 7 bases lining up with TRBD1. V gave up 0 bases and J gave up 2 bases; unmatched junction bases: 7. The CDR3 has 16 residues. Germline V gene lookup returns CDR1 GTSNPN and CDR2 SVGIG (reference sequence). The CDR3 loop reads CAWSVLGDSGNQPQHF. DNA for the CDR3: TGTGCCTGGAGTGTACTTGGGGACAGTGGCAATCAGCCCCAGCATTTT.

The CDR3 spells CASSLVRTSSYEQYF. The CDR3 nucleotides read TGTGCCAGCAGCTTAGTTAGGACTAGCTCCTACGAGCAGTACTTC. The rearrangement links TRBV7-8 to TRBJ2-7; 7 nucleotides align to TRBD2. J gave up 0 bases and V 1 base, and 3 bases lay outside the gene matches. The germline V gene encodes CDR1 SGHVS and CDR2 FQNEAQ. This CDR3 is 15 amino acids long.

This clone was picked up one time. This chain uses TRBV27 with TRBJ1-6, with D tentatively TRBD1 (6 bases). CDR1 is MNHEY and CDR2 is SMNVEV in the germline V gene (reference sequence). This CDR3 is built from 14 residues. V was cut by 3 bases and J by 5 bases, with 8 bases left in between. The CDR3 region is CASSFNRDNSPLHF. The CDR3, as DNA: TGTGCCAGCAGTTTCAACAGGGATAATTCACCCCTCCACTTT.

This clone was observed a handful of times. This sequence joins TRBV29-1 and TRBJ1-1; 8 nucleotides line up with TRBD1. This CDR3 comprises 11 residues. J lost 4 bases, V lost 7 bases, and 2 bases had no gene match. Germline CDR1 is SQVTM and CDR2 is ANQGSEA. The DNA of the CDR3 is TGCAGCGGTGACAGGGGCACTGAAGCTTTCTTT. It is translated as CSGDRGTEAFF.

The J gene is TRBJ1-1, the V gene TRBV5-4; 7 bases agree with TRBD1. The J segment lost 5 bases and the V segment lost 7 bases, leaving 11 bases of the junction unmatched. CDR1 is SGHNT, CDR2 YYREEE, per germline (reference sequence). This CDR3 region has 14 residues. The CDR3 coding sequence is TGTGCCAGCGGACTGAGGGGGCTAGTTACTGAAGCTTTCTTT. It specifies CASGLRGLVTEAFF.

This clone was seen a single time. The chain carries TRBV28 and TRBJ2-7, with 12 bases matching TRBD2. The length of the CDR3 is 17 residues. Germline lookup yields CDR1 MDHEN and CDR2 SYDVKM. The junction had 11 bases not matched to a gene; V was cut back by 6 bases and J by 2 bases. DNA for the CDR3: TGTGCCAGCAGATCACCGGGACTAGCGGGTCATACCTACGAGCAGTACTTC. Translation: CASRSPGLAGHTYEQYF. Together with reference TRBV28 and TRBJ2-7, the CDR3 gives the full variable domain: DVKVTQSSRYLVKRTGEKVFLECVQDMDHENMFWYRQDPGLGLRLIYFSYDVKMKEKGDIPEGYSVSREKKERFSLILESASTNQTSMYLCASRSPGLAGHTYEQYFGPGTRLTVT.

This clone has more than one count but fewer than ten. CDR3 amino acids: CASSQNRVGGYTF. Written as DNA, the CDR3 is TGTGCCAGCAGCCAAAACAGGGTAGGGGGCTACACCTTC. V and J are TRBV7-2 and TRBJ1-2; tentatively, D is TRBD1 (6 bases). Germline lookup yields CDR1 SGHTA and CDR2 FQGNSA. CDR3 size: 13 residues. V gave up 5 bases and J gave up 8 bases, with 15 bases separating them.

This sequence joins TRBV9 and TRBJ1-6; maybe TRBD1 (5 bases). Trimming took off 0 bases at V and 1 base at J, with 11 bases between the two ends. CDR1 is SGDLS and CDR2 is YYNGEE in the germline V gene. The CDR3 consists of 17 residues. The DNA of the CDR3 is TGTGCCAGCAGCGTAGACAGGTCGGGTTCCTATAATTCACCCCTCCACTTT. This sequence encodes CASSVDRSGSYNSPLHF.

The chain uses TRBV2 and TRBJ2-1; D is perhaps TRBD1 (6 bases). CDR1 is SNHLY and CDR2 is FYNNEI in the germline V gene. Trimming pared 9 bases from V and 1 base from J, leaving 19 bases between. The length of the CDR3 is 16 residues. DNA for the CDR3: TGTGCCAGAGAGGGGGACGGGGACGTATCCTACAATGAGCAGTTCTTC. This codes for CAREGDGDVSYNEQFF.

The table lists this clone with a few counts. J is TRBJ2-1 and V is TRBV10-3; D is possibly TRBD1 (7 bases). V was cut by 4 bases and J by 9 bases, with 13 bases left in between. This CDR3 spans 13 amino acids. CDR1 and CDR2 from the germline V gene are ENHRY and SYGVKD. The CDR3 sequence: CAISGLQGGEQFF. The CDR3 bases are TGTGCCATCAGTGGGTTGCAGGGGGGTGAGCAGTTCTTC.

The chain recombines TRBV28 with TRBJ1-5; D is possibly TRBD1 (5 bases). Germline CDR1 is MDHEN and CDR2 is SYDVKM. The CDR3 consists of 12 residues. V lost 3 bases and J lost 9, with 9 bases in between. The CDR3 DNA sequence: TGTGCCAGCAGTTTTAGGGGTCGGCCCCAGCATTTT. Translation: CASSFRGRPQHF.

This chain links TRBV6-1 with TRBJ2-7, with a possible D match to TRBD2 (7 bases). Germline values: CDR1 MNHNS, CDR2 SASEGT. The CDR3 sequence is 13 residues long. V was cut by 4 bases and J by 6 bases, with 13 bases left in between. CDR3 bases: TGTGCCAGCAGTGGTAGGGGGGGGGCCGAGCAGTACTTC. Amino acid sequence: CASSGRGGAEQYF.

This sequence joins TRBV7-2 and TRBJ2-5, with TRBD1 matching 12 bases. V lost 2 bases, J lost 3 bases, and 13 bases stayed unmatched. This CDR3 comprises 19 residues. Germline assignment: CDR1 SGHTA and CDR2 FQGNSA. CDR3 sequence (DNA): TGTGCCAGCAGCTTATTTATCTCCGGGACAGGGGGCAGGAAAGAGACCCAGTACTTC. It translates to CASSLFISGTGGRKETQYF.

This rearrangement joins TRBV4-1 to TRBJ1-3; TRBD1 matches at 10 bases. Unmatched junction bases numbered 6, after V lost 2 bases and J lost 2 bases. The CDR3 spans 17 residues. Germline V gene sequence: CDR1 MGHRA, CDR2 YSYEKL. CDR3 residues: CASSQTRTGGTGNTIYF. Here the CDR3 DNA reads TGCGCCAGCAGCCAAACCAGGACAGGGGGGACTGGAAACACCATATATTTT.